The present TCR beta chain was sequenced within a study of T cell changes during pregnancy in multiple sclerosis. Germline assignment: CDR1 LNHNV and CDR2 YYDKDF (reference sequence). The CDR3 spans 13 residues. The V end lost 0 bases, the J end lost 8 bases, and 8 bases lay between the germline ends. Using immunoSEQ multiplex PCR, the repertoire was profiled, and TCRdb retains in-frame clones only, with some absent. The sample records some 97,000 clones, roughly 93% being singletons. The clonotype originates from a female donor with multiple sclerosis, enrolled in a pregnancy study. This sequence joins TRBV15 and TRBJ2-1; no definite D call. This sample comprised peripheral blood, obtained before pregnancy. The CDR3 loop reads CATSRDPVDEQFF. For the CDR3, the DNA is TGTGCCACCAGCAGAGATCCTGTCGATGAGCAGTTCTTC.